This TCR beta chain was identified during a study of response to subunit inactivated influenza vaccine. Regarding the study as a whole: Only a handful of new T cells, the authors suggested, are recruited with each seasonal influenza vaccination.

A single record per CDR3 protein comes from TCRdb applying MiXCR to the RT-PCR reads. Here the sample spans 650,000 to 850,000 distinct CDR3 sequences, roughly 13% being singletons. The ends lost 0 bases at V and 4 bases at J; junction bases unmatched: 5. The CDR3 is made up of 15 amino acids. From germline, CDR1 is DFQATT and CDR2 SNEGSKA (reference sequence). In regard to this clonotype: The antigen is undetermined.

The sample in question was PBMCs from blood, obtained 14 to 15 days before vaccination. The receptor comes from a man in his fifties who received an inactivated influenza vaccine. The V call is TRBV20-1, the J call TRBJ2-7; 11 positions agree with TRBD1. The CDR3 is CSARDPGTGGYEQYF. CDR3 nucleotides: TGCAGTGCTAGAGACCCTGGGACAGGGGGGTACGAGCAGTACTTC.